These T cell receptor beta chains were read from a single sample in a study of T cell repertoires in cytomegalovirus infection. Antigens for these TCRs are unknown. TCRdb passed the reads through MiXCR, listing each CDR3 protein once. The sample includes about 700,000 distinct CDR3 sequences, roughly 33% of them seen just once. The sequences come from cultured PBMCs, collected from culture after CMV antigen stimulation. The receptors stem from a human donor in good health (CMV status not recorded). Some clones in this sample may be carry-over from other donors' samples. The CDR3 runs from the conserved cysteine through the conserved F or W. The D gene is left open where the match is weak. Clone size is shown for a subset of rows, as once, few, many or a class of expanded clone.

V gene	J gene	clone size	D gene	CDR3 DNA	CDR3 protein
TRBV7-9	TRBJ1-5	few	.	TGTGCCAGCAGCTCCGAGGTCTATAGCAATCAGCCCCAGCATTTT	CASSSEVYSNQPQHF
TRBV6-1	TRBJ1-3	few	.	TGTGCCACCGGATCTGGAAACACCATATATTTT	CATGSGNTIYF
TRBV12-3/TRBV12-4	TRBJ2-7	.	TRBD2	TGTGCCAGCAGCCGACTAGCGGGGGGAGACTACGAGCAGTACTTC	CASSRLAGGDYEQYF
TRBV6-5	TRBJ2-5	.	TRBD2	TGTGCCAGCAGTTACTCTAGCGGGAGGACCCCGGAGACCCAGTACTTC	CASSYSSGRTPETQYF
TRBV29-1	TRBJ2-5	.	.	TGCAGCGTTGTTGGGGGCGCGACGGTAAAGACCCAGTACTTC	CSVVGGATVKTQYF
TRBV6-2/TRBV6-3	TRBJ2-1	.	TRBD2	TGTGCCAGCAGTAAGCTAGCGGCAAGGAACAATGAGCAGTTCTTC	CASSKLAARNNEQFF
TRBV3-1	TRBJ1-1	.	TRBD1	TGTGCCAGCAGCCAAGAAGGGACAGGGGGTGAAGCTTTCTTT	CASSQEGTGGEAFF
TRBV20-1	TRBJ1-2	few	TRBD1	TGCAGTGCTCGCCGGGACAGGGGGTTTGTGGACTATGGCTACACCTTC	CSARRDRGFVDYGYTF
TRBV6-2/TRBV6-3	TRBJ2-1	few	TRBD2	TGTGCCAGCATGGGGGGACGGGAGGACCACAATGAGCAGTTCTTC	CASMGGREDHNEQFF
TRBV7-9	TRBJ1-4	.	.	TGTGCCAGCAGCACGGGGGTGGCTAATGAAAAACTGTTTTTT	CASSTGVANEKLFF
TRBV11-2	TRBJ1-6	few	TRBD1	TGTGCCAGCAGCCCGGGACAGGGAAGAGGATCACCCCTCCACTTT	CASSPGQGRGSPLHF
TRBV20-1	TRBJ2-4	.	.	TGCAGTGCTAGAATCCAGTCCAACATTCAGTACTTC	CSARIQSNIQYF
TRBV11-1	TRBJ1-1	.	.	TGTGCCAGCAGCTTATGGCCCAAAGGAGAAGCTTTCTTT	CASSLWPKGEAFF
TRBV10-3	TRBJ2-7	.	TRBD2	TGTGCCATCAGCAATCAAAGGGTCGGGGCCCCCGAGGTGCGGGAGTCTCACGAGCAGTACTTC	CAISNQRVGAPEVRESHEQYF
TRBV4-1	TRBJ1-2	.	.	TGCGCCAGCAGCCAAGCGGGGTTTAGTGGCTACACCTTC	CASSQAGFSGYTF